One sample yielded the 24 T cell receptor beta chains listed below, sequenced in a study of blood T cell repertoires in COVID-19. The repertoire was sequenced with immunoSEQ multiplex PCR; TCRdb's copy has only in-frame clones and lacks some. Here the sample spans 200,000 or so clones, approximately 83% being singletons. The sequenced sample consisted of peripheral blood. The receptors were sampled from a woman aged 55-70 years with acute or convalescent COVID-19.

This chain joins TRBV3-1 (or the pseudogene TRBV3-2) and TRBJ2-5; 8 bases match TRBD2. This CDR3 has 16 amino acids. With 3 bases clipped from V and 2 bases from J, the junction kept 8 bases outside the gene matches. Germline values: CDR1 LGHDT, CDR2 YNNKEL (reference sequence). This CDR3 reads CASSHFTSGLQETQYF. CDR3 nucleotides: TGTGCCAGCAGCCATTTCACTAGCGGTCTACAAGAGACCCAGTACTTC.

This chain uses TRBV4-2 with TRBJ2-3, with 11 bases fitting TRBD2. V was pared by 1 base and J by 8 bases, with 8 bases of the junction left unmatched. The CDR3 has 16 residues. Germline V gene lookup returns CDR1 LGHNA and CDR2 YNFKEQ. CDR3 nucleotide sequence: TGTGCCAGCAGCCAAGTCCGTAGCGGGGGGGGCCCTACGCAGTATTTT. It codes for CASSQVRSGGGPTQYF.

This clone has a single count. This rearrangement joins TRBV5-5 to TRBJ1-3; a weak D match, TRBD1 (6 bases). CDR1 and CDR2 (germline): SGHKS, YYEKEE (reference sequence). The V end lost 5 bases, the J end lost 0 bases, and 18 bases lay between the germline ends. CDR3 length: 17 residues. This CDR3 is CASSLLGMTGSGNTIYF. The CDR3 DNA reads as TGTGCCAGCAGTTTATTGGGAATGACAGGCTCTGGAAACACCATATATTTT.

The V and J genes are TRBV7-6 and TRBJ2-2; no clear D. Looked up from germline, CDR1 is SGHVS and CDR2 is FNYEAQ. With 1 base removed from V and 2 bases from J, the gap between germline ends came to 11 bases. The CDR3 covers 16 residues. The CDR3 loop is CASSLVPPKNTGELFF. The CDR3 coding sequence is TGTGCCAGCAGCTTAGTTCCCCCAAAAAACACCGGGGAGCTGTTTTTT. Combining the CDR3 with reference TRBV7-6 and TRBJ2-2 gives the whole variable domain GAGVSQSPRYKVTKRGQDVALRCDPISGHVSLYWYRQALGQGPEFLTYFNYEAQQDKSGLPNDRFSAERPEGSISTLTIQRTEQRDSAMYRCASSLVPPKNTGELFFGEGSRLTVL.

V usage is TRBV7-8 and J usage is TRBJ2-1, with 10 bases identical to TRBD2. Germline loops: CDR1 SGHVS, CDR2 FQNEAQ. CDR3 length equals 15 residues. After removal of 5 bases from V and 7 bases from J, the junction contained 8 bases not matched to a gene. The CDR3 nucleotides are TGTGCCAGCAGCCCACTAGCGGGGACCCTAAATGAGCAGTTCTTC. This codes for CASSPLAGTLNEQFF.

The CDR3 DNA is TGCAGCCTAAAGAGGGGCGACAGGGGGCTTCGGTATGGCTACACCTTC. It is translated as CSLKRGDRGLRYGYTF. This chain connects TRBV29-1 to TRBJ1-2, with 10 bases matching TRBD1. V lost 8 bases to trimming and J lost 5 bases; unmatched junction nucleotides: 17. Germline V gene sequence: CDR1 SQVTM, CDR2 ANQGSEA. This CDR3 contains 16 residues.

The CDR3 region is CASSQSAGDSHGYTF. CDR3 in DNA: TGCGCCAGCAGCCAAAGTGCAGGGGATAGCCATGGCTACACCTTC. The J gene is TRBJ1-2, the V gene TRBV5-1, with D perhaps TRBD1 (6 bases). There are 15 residues in the CDR3. Trimming stripped 4 bases from V and 6 bases from J, with 19 bases between. CDR1 is SGHRS and CDR2 is YFSETQ in the germline V gene.

The chain joins TRBV2 to TRBJ1-2, with TRBD1 matching over 7 bases. Per the germline V gene, CDR1 is SNHLY and CDR2 is FYNNEI. V shed 7 bases, J shed 1 base, and the junction held 6 bases outside the gene matches. The CDR3 runs to 14 residues. CDR3 in amino acids: CASTNRGLNYGYTF. CDR3 sequence (DNA): TGTGCCAGCACCAACAGGGGACTTAACTATGGCTACACCTTC.

The rearrangement joins TRBV2 to TRBJ1-2, with D tentatively TRBD1 (6 bases). This CDR3 has 14 residues. Germline-derived CDR1 and CDR2 are SNHLY and FYNNEI. Trimming took off 7 bases at V and 1 base at J, with 13 bases between the two ends. The CDR3 DNA sequence: TGTGCCAGCAACACGATAGGGGGTAACTATGGCTACACCTTC. It yields the protein CASNTIGGNYGYTF.

This sequence joins TRBV7-9 and TRBJ1-2, with TRBD1 as a possible D gene (6 bases). The CDR3 contains 14 residues. Trimming left V 5 bases short and J 5 bases short, with 15 bases between. The V gene's germline CDR1 is SEHNR and CDR2 FQNEAQ (reference sequence). CDR3 protein: CASSPYDRPYGYTF. The CDR3 DNA sequence: TGTGCCAGCAGCCCGTATGACAGGCCATATGGCTACACCTTC.

V gene TRBV5-1 combines with J gene TRBJ2-5; 7 bases are a match to TRBD2. The CDR3 has 16 amino acids. V was pared by 4 bases and J by 7 bases, with 16 bases of the junction left unmatched. In germline, CDR1 is SGHRS, CDR2 YFSETQ. The CDR3 DNA is TGCGCCAGCAGCACAGCAGCGGGGAGCTCAACGGGGACCCAGTACTTC. Translation gives CASSTAAGSSTGTQYF.

The V call is TRBV28, the J call TRBJ2-1, with D tentatively TRBD2 (6 bases). V was cut by 5 bases and J by 8 bases, with 13 bases left in between. In germline, CDR1 is MDHEN, CDR2 SYDVKM. The CDR3 runs to 13 residues. The CDR3 region is CASSLAGGYEQFF. CDR3 DNA sequence: TGTGCCAGCAGTCTGGCCGGAGGGTATGAGCAGTTCTTC.

This clone was found once. The J gene is TRBJ2-1, the V gene TRBV6-6; D might be TRBD2 (6 bases). Between the trimmed V and J ends, which lost 0 bases and 12 bases, there was a span of 15 bases. The CDR3 is 14 residues long. Germline V gene lookup returns CDR1 MNHNY and CDR2 SVGAGI (reference sequence). The CDR3 region is CASSYSGGMGVQFF. The CDR3 DNA follows: TGTGCCAGCAGTTACTCTGGGGGGATGGGGGTGCAGTTCTTC.

The genes are TRBV27 and TRBJ2-7; TRBD1 might be the D (6 bases). CDR3 length: 15 amino acids. V was cut by 4 bases and J by 3 bases, with 16 bases left in between. Germline V gene data show CDR1 as MNHEY and CDR2 as SMNVEV (reference sequence). CDR3 region: CASSSVGGRGYEQYF. DNA for the CDR3: TGTGCCAGCAGTTCCGTAGGGGGTAGAGGCTACGAGCAGTACTTC.

V and J are TRBV5-1 and TRBJ2-1; the match to TRBD2 covers 8 bases. CDR3 length: 14 residues. CDR1 is SGHRS, CDR2 YFSETQ, per germline. Germline trimming cut 0 bases from V and 8 bases from J; bases unmatched to any gene: 4. CDR3 DNA sequence: TGCGCCAGCAGCTTGGTGGGACTAGGGTATGAGCAGTTCTTC. Translated: CASSLVGLGYEQFF.

The chain has TRBV19 and TRBJ1-6; D gene unclear. The CDR3 covers 12 residues. CDR1 LNHDA and CDR2 SQIVND come from the germline V gene (reference sequence). Trimming took 6 bases from V and 4 from J, leaving 4 bases between them. CDR3 sequence (DNA): TGTGCCAGTAGCCAGTATAATTCACCCCTCCACTTT. It is translated as CASSQYNSPLHF.

The V and J genes are TRBV5-1 and TRBJ1-2; D remains unclear. Per the germline V gene, CDR1 is SGHRS and CDR2 is YFSETQ. The CDR3 is 14 residues long. The V gene lost 1 base and the J gene lost 2 bases, with 9 bases spanning the gap. This CDR3 reads CASSLKDGNYGYTF. Here the CDR3 DNA reads TGCGCCAGCAGCTTGAAAGACGGGAACTATGGCTACACCTTC.

This chain uses TRBV13 with TRBJ1-2, with 10 nucleotides matching TRBD1. The J segment lost 8 bases and the V segment lost 5 bases, leaving 5 bases of the junction unmatched. Germline V gene sequence: CDR1 PRHDT, CDR2 FYEKMQ (reference sequence). This CDR3 spans 13 amino acids. The chain's CDR3 is CASSGTGVEGYTF. The DNA for the CDR3 is TGTGCCAGCAGCGGGACAGGGGTGGAAGGCTACACCTTC.

J is TRBJ1-2 and V is TRBV6-6; no definite D call. Per the germline V gene, CDR1 is MNHNY and CDR2 is SVGAGI (reference sequence). CDR3 length equals 14 residues. Trimming removed 2 bases from V and 5 bases from J, with 12 bases in between. This CDR3 is CASSYGWRDYGYTF. The CDR3 DNA reads as TGTGCCAGCAGTTACGGGTGGAGGGATTATGGCTACACCTTC.

In regard to this clone: The junction departs from the called germline gene at one end, perhaps through a read error. V usage is TRBV6-5 and J usage is TRBJ1-1; unclear D gene. CDR3 size: 15 residues. The germline V gene has CDR1 MNHEY and CDR2 SVGAGI. The CDR3 nucleotides are TGTGCCAACAGTCCGATTTCTACGATGAACACTGAAGCTTTCTTT. Translation: CANSPISTMNTEAFF.

V gene TRBV10-3 combines with J gene TRBJ2-7, with 8 bases identical to TRBD1. CDR1 and CDR2 from the germline V gene are ENHRY and SYGVKD. The trim removed 6 bases at V and 11 bases at J, leaving 12 bases unmatched. The CDR3 spans 13 residues. The CDR3: CAISEGQGTSKYF. The DNA for the CDR3 is TGTGCCATCAGCGAAGGACAGGGTACGAGCAAGTACTTC.

J is TRBJ1-2 and V is TRBV19, with D possibly being TRBD1 (5 bases). The length of the CDR3 is 16 residues. Germline V CDR1 and CDR2: LNHDA, SQIVND (reference sequence). Trimming left V 3 bases short and J 2 bases short, with 16 bases between. This chain's CDR3 is CASSITYRTSNYGYTF. Written as DNA, the CDR3 is TGTGCCAGTAGTATTACGTATCGGACATCCAACTATGGCTACACCTTC.

This clone was picked up a small number of times. This chain connects TRBV28 to TRBJ2-7; D is perhaps TRBD2 (5 bases). From germline, CDR1 is MDHEN and CDR2 SYDVKM. The CDR3 covers 16 residues. V lost 6 bases to trimming and J lost 9 bases, with 27 bases between them. The CDR3 nucleotides are TGTGCCAGCAGAAAACATACAGTGTTCAATATAGAGGGGCAGTACTTC. Its translation is CASRKHTVFNIEGQYF.

This chain uses TRBV6-5 with TRBJ2-7; 7 bases agree with TRBD1. Trimming cost V 6 bases and J 5 bases; bases outside gene matches: 10. The germline V gene has CDR1 MNHEY and CDR2 SVGAGI. There are 14 residues in the CDR3. The CDR3 DNA sequence: TGTGCCAGCAGACGCACAGGGGCCCACGACGAGCAGTACTTC. It specifies CASRRTGAHDEQYF.